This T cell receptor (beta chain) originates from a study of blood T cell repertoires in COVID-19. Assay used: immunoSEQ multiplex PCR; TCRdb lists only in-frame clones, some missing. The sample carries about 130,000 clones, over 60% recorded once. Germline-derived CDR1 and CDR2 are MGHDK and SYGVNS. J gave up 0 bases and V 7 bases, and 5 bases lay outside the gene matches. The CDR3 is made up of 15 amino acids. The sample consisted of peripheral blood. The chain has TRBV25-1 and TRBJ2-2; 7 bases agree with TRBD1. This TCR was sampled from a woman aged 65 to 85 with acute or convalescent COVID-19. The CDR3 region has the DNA TGTGCCAGCAAAGACAGGGTGGCGAACACCGGGGAGCTGTTTTTT. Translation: CASKDRVANTGELFF.